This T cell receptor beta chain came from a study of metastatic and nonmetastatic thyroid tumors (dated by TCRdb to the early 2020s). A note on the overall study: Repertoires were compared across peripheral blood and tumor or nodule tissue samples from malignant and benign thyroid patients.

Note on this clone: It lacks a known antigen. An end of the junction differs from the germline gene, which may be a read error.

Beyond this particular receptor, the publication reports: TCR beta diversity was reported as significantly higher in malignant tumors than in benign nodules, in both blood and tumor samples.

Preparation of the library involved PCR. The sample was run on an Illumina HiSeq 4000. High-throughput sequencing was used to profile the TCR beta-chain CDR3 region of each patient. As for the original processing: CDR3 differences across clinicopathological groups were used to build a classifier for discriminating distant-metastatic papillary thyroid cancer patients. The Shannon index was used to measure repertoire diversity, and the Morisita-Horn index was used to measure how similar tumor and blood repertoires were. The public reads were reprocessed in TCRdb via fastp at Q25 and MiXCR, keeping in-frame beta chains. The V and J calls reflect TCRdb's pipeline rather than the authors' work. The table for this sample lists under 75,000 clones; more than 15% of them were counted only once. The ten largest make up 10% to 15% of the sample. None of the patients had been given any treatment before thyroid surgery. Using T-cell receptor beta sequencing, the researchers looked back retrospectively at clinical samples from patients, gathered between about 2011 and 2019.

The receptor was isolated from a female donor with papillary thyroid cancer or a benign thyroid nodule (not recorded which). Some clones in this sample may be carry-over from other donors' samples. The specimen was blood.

The DNA sequence is TGTGCCTGGAGGGCAAATCGGGGACTGCATCCGGACTCCTGCGAGCAGTACTTC. Translated, this gives CAWRANRGLHPDSCEQYF. Recombination joined TRBV30 with TRBJ2-7, and the D gene may be TRBD2, 6 bases matching. According to the germline V gene (reference sequence), CDR1 reads GTSNPN and CDR2 reads SVGIG. The CDR3 starts with the cysteine, ends with the phenylalanine, and has 18 residues. The sequence is cut down to CDR3 DNA, 54 bases in frame from base 1.